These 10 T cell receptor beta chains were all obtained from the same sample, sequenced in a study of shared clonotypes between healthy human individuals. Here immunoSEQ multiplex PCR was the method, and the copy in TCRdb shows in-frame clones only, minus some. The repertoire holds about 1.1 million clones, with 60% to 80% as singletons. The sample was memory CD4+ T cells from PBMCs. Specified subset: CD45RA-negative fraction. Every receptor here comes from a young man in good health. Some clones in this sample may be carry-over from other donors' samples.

This CDR3 is CASTGTRGQPQHF. The CDR3 region has the DNA TGTGCCAGCACTGGGACAAGAGGACAGCCCCAGCATTTT. The chain recombines TRBV7-8 with TRBJ1-5, with a weak D call TRBD1 (6 bases). V gave up 7 bases and J gave up 7 bases, with 14 bases separating them. CDR3 length equals 13 residues. From germline, CDR1 is SGHVS and CDR2 FQNEAQ.

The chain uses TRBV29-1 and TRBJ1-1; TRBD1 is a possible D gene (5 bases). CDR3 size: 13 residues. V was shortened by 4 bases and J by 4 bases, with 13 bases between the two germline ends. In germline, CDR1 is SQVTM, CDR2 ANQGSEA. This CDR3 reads CSVAWGAGTEAFF. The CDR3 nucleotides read TGCAGCGTTGCGTGGGGCGCGGGCACTGAAGCTTTCTTT.

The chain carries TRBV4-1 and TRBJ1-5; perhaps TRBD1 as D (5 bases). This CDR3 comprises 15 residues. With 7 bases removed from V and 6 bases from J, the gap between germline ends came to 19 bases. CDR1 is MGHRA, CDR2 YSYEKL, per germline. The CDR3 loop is CASTRTRVLGQPQHF. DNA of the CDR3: TGCGCCAGCACCAGAACCAGGGTTCTGGGTCAGCCCCAGCATTTT.

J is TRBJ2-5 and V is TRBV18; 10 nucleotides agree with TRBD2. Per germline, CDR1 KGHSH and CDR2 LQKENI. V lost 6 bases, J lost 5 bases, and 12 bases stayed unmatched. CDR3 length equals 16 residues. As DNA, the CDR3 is TGTGCCAGCTCTCCCGTCCGGGGACTAGCGACGGAGACCCAGTACTTC. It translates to CASSPVRGLATETQYF. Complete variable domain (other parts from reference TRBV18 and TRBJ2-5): NAGVMQNPRHLVRRRGQEARLRCSPMKGHSHVYWYRQLPEEGLKFMVYLQKENIIDESGMPKERFSAEFPKEGPSILRIQQVVRGDSAAYFCASSPVRGLATETQYFGPGTRLLVL.

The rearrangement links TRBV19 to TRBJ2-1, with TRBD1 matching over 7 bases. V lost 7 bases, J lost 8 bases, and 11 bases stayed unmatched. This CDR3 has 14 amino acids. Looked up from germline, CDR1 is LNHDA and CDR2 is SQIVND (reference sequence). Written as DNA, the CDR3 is TGTGCCAGTAACGACAGGGCCCTGGGGTATGAGCAGTTCTTC. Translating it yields CASNDRALGYEQFF.

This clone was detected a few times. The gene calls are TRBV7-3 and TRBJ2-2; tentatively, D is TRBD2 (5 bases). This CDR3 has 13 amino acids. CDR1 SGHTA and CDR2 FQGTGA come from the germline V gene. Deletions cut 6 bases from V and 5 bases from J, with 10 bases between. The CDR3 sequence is CASSVGETGELFF. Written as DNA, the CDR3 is TGTGCCAGCAGTGTGGGAGAAACCGGGGAGCTGTTTTTT. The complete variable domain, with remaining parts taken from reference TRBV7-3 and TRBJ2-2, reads GAGVSQTPSNKVTEKGKYVELRCDPISGHTALYWYRQSLGQGPEFLIYFQGTGAADDSGLPNDRFFAVRPEGSVSTLKIQRTERGDSAVYLCASSVGETGELFFGEGSRLTVL.

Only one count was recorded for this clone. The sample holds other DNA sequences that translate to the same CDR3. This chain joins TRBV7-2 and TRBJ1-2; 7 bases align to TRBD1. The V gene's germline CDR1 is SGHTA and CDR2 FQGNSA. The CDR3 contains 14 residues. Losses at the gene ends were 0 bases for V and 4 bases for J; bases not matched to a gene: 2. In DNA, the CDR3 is TGTGCCAGCAGCTTAGCTCCAGGGGGCTATGGCTACACCTTC. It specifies CASSLAPGGYGYTF.

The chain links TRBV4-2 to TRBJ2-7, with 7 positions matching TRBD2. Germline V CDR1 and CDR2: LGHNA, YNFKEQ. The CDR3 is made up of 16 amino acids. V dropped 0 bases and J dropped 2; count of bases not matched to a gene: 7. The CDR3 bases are TGTGCCAGCAGCCAAGAACCTAGCGGTTTTCCCTACGAGCAGTACTTC. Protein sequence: CASSQEPSGFPYEQYF.

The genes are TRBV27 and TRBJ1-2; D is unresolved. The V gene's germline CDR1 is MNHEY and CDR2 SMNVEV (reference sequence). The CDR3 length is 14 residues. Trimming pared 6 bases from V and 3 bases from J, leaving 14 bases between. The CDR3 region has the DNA TGTGCCAGCAGCATGGGGTGGGGTGACTATGGCTACACCTTC. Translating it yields CASSMGWGDYGYTF.

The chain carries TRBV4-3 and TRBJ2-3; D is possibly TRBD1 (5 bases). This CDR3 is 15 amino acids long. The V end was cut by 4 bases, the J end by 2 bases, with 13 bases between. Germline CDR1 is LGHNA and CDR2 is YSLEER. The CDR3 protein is CASSPLRGATDTQYF. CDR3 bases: TGCGCCAGCAGCCCCCTTCGTGGGGCCACAGATACGCAGTATTTT.